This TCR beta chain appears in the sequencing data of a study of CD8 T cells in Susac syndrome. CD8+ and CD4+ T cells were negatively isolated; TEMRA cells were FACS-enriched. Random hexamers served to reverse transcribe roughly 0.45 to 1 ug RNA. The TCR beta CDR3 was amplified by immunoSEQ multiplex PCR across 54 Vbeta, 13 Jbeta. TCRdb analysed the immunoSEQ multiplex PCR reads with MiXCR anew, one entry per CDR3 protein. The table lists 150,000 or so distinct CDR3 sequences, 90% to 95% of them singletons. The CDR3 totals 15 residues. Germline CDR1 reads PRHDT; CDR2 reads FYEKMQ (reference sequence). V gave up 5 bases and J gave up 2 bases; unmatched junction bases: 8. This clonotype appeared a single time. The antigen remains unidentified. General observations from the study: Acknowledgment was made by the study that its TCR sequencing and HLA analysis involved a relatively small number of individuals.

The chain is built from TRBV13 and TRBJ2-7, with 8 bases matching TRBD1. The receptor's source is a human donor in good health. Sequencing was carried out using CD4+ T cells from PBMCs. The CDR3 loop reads CASSTTGGTPYEQYF. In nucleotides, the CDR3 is TGTGCCAGCAGCACAACAGGGGGAACCCCCTACGAGCAGTACTTC.